The 12 T cell receptor beta chains given below trace back to one sample, sequenced in a study of beta chain features in type 1 diabetes. Study results and limitations: Shorter TCRB CDR3s, moderately but significantly so, were found in Type 1 diabetes patients in all four CD4+ subsets.

The antigens of these receptors remain unknown. Sequenced material consisted of expressed TCRB transcripts (all of the isolated RNA was reverse transcribed). Clones were read by immunoSEQ multiplex PCR, and TCRdb kept only the in-frame ones, dropping some. The profile shows around 140,000 clones, 7.5% to 9.5% of them singletons. The sequencing sample was made of central memory CD4+ T cells from blood. These receptors were obtained from a man aged 30-40 years with type 1 diabetes.

V is TRBV7-9 and J is TRBJ2-7; 8 bases are shared with TRBD1. Germline values: CDR1 SEHNR, CDR2 FQNEAQ (reference sequence). The length of the CDR3 is 16 residues. Trimming at V came to 5 bases and at J to 3 bases, leaving 12 bases not matched to a gene. The CDR3 DNA is TGTGCCAGCAGCGGGACAGGTTCGTCGAGACTCTACGAGCAGTACTTC. Its translation is CASSGTGSSRLYEQYF.

This clone was found a few times. The chain is built from TRBV7-2 and TRBJ1-6; possibly TRBD1 for D (5 bases). This CDR3 has 14 amino acids. Germline V lookup: CDR1 SGHTA, CDR2 FQGNSA. V was cut by 5 bases and J by 14 bases, with 19 bases left in between. The CDR3 protein is CASSPRDGPTTLHF. The CDR3 DNA follows: TGTGCCAGCAGCCCCAGGGATGGACCCACCACCCTCCACTTT.

The chain couples TRBV28 to TRBJ1-1; 8 bases are shared with TRBD1. CDR3 length: 13 residues. Germline CDR1 reads MDHEN; CDR2 reads SYDVKM. The ends lost 6 bases at V and 5 bases at J; junction bases unmatched: 5. In DNA form, the CDR3 reads TGTGCCAGCAGAGGACAGGGAGAAACTGAAGCTTTCTTT. It yields the protein CASRGQGETEAFF.

In this sample, this clone turned up a few times. The chain couples TRBV11-2 to TRBJ1-2; possibly TRBD1 for D (6 bases). CDR3 length: 15 amino acids. Germline CDR1 and CDR2: SGHAT and FQNNGV. V lost 5 bases to trimming and J lost 6 bases, with 19 bases between them. CDR3 sequence reads: CASSRITGIRDGYTF. CDR3 sequence (DNA): TGTGCCAGCAGCCGAATTACAGGGATCAGGGATGGCTACACCTTC.

This chain links TRBV28 with TRBJ2-3; possible D gene TRBD1, 6 bases. The CDR3 is 13 residues long. Germline CDR1 reads MDHEN; CDR2 reads SYDVKM. Trimming took off 3 bases at V and 2 bases at J, with 6 bases between the two ends. The chain's CDR3 is CASSLGHTDTQYF. CDR3 bases: TGTGCCAGCAGTTTGGGACACACAGATACGCAGTATTTT.

A few counts support this clone. The V and J genes are TRBV4-1 and TRBJ2-5; 9 positions match TRBD2. In germline, CDR1 is MGHRA, CDR2 YSYEKL. V shed 3 bases and J 7 bases; nucleotides not matched to a gene: 15. The CDR3 has 17 amino acids. The CDR3 bases are TGCGCCAGCAGCCAGGGTGCGGGGGGGACAGACGTCCTGACCCAGTACTTC. Protein: CASSQGAGGTDVLTQYF.

This clone was observed a handful of times. CDR3 DNA: TGCGCCAGCAGCCAAGATTGGGGGCGCACAGATACGCAGTATTTT. It translates to CASSQDWGRTDTQYF. The chain couples TRBV4-3 to TRBJ2-3; D may be TRBD1 (6 bases). Trimming shortened V by 0 bases and J by 1 base, and 8 bases separated the two germline ends. CDR1 and CDR2 (germline): LGHNA, YSLEER. This CDR3 is built from 15 residues.

The chain uses TRBV2 and TRBJ1-6; D is perhaps TRBD1 (6 bases). The CDR3 totals 15 residues. Germline CDR1 reads SNHLY; CDR2 reads FYNNEI. V was shortened by 4 bases and J by 3 bases, with 10 bases between the two germline ends. The CDR3, as DNA: TGTGCCAGCAGTGGTACAGGGAACTATAATTCACCCCTCCACTTT. Translated, it gives CASSGTGNYNSPLHF.

This clone was detected ten times or more. This specimen includes other DNA sequences encoding the same CDR3. The chain links TRBV6-5 to TRBJ1-6, with 9 bases matching TRBD1. The V and J ends lost 0 bases and 8 bases, in that order; junction bases with no gene match: 2. Germline-derived CDR1 and CDR2 are MNHEY and SVGAGI. The CDR3 totals 15 residues. This CDR3 reads CASSYSRTGDSPLHF. In DNA, the CDR3 is TGTGCCAGCAGTTACTCTCGGACAGGGGATTCACCCCTCCACTTT.

The V and J genes are TRBV28 and TRBJ2-1, with D hard to call. The CDR3 has 15 amino acids. The germline CDR1 and CDR2 sequences are MDHEN and SYDVKM. With 3 bases removed from V and 0 bases from J, the gap between germline ends came to 9 bases. The CDR3: CASSLGRSSYNEQFF. CDR3 in DNA: TGTGCCAGCAGTTTGGGTCGGAGCTCCTACAATGAGCAGTTCTTC.

This clone was recorded a few times. The chain links TRBV2 to TRBJ2-7; 9 bases are shared with TRBD1. Losses at the gene ends were 9 bases for V and 5 bases for J; bases not matched to a gene: 8. The CDR3 contains 13 residues. Germline lookup yields CDR1 SNHLY and CDR2 FYNNEI. The CDR3 spells CASMTGGVNEQYF. Here the CDR3 DNA reads TGTGCCAGTATGACAGGGGGTGTAAACGAGCAGTACTTC.

V and J are TRBV10-3 and TRBJ2-3, with 13 positions matching TRBD2. Germline lookup yields CDR1 ENHRY and CDR2 SYGVKD. The trim removed 4 bases at V and 6 bases at J, leaving 4 bases unmatched. This CDR3 has 15 residues. Here the CDR3 DNA reads TGTGCCATCAGTGCAACTAGCGGGGGGGCGGATACGCAGTATTTT. The encoded protein is CAISATSGGADTQYF.